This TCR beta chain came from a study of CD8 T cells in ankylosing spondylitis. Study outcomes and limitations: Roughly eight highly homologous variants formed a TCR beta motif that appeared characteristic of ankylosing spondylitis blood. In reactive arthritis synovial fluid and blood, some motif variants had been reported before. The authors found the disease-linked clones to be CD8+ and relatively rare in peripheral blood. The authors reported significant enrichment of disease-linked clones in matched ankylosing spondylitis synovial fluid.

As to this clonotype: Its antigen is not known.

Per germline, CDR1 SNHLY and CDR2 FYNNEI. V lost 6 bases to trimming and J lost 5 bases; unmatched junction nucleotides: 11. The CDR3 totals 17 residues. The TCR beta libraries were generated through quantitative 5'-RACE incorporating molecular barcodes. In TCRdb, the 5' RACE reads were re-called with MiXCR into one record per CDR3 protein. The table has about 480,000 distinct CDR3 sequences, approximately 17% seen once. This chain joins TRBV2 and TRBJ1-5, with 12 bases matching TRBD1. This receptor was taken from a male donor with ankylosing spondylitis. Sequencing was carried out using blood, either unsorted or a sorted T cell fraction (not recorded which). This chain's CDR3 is CASRPRAGQGADQPQHF. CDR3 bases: TGTGCCAGCAGACCCAGGGCGGGACAGGGGGCTGATCAGCCCCAGCATTTT.